This TCR beta chain stems from a study of T cells in Graves' hyperthyroidism and ophthalmopathy. Background on the study: Pretreatment peripheral blood was obtained at initial diagnosis.

It was RNA transcripts that yielded the amplified TCR beta CDR3 regions. In the first-round RT-PCR of the TCR CDR3, the HTBI primer set was used. Each CDR3 protein is one row after TCRdb ran MiXCR on the multiplex PCR reads. The repertoire holds a few hundred thousand distinct CDR3 sequences, 20% to 25% seen once, with 50% to 75% in the top ten. This clonotype was sampled from a man between 25 and 39 years old with Graves' ophthalmopathy. Sequenced sample: blood.

For the CDR3, the DNA is TGTGCCACCAGTGATATTGGCGGGGGTGATACGCAGTATTTT. Translating gives CATSDIGGGDTQYF. This chain connects TRBV24-1 to TRBJ2-3; 7 bases match TRBD2. Looked up from germline, CDR1 is KGHDR and CDR2 is SFDVKD. Trimming cost V 3 bases and J 6 bases; bases outside gene matches: 5. The CDR3 loop spans 14 amino acids.